This T cell receptor beta chain was recovered during a study of cytomegalovirus exposure and HLA in healthy donors. Study outcomes and limitations: The study reported that TCR beta sequences accurately predicted HLA-A and HLA-B alleles in most subjects. Some TCR beta chains (164 of them) were listed as cytomegalovirus-associated. In an earlier analysis, about 87% or about 30%: the productive usage of most TCR beta V segments.

Vbeta (60) and Jbeta (13) primers were used in the PCR. Sequencing was performed with immunoSEQ multiplex PCR; in TCRdb, only in-frame clones are kept and a portion is missing. This sample yields just over 150,000 clones, of which around four fifths are seen a single time; about 1.4% belongs to the top ten. V was pared by 0 bases and J by 2 bases, with 18 bases between. Looked up from germline, CDR1 is LGHNA and CDR2 is YNFKEQ. CDR3 size: 18 residues. As for this clone: Its antigen is not identified.

V gene TRBV4-2 combines with J gene TRBJ2-3; D is possibly TRBD2 (6 bases). This clonotype was sampled from a woman in her twenties or thirties in good health and CMV-seronegative. Sequencing was performed on PBMCs. CDR3 sequence (DNA): TGTGCCAGCAGCCAAGATGGGGGGTCCCTTACATTCACAGATACGCAGTATTTT. Protein: CASSQDGGSLTFTDTQYF.